One and the same sample provided the 13 T cell receptor beta chains below, sequenced in a study of T cell responses to AZD1222 COVID-19 vaccine (dated by TCRdb to the early 2020s). Receptors were amplified or captured by the immunoSEQ multiplex PCR assay. In TCRdb, the immuneACCESS table is reduced to in-frame sequences with V and J assigned. These tables do not hold every clone; where another copy was compared, an unresolved V gene accounts for under half, and the others remain unexplained. This sample has about 160,000 clones in its table, and 85% to 95% of those were observed once. 5.1% of the sample is taken by the ten largest. The time point label on this specimen signifies: about 28 days (+/-7) after the second vaccine dose. The sample was peripheral blood, taken 28 days after the second AZD1222 dose. Every receptor here comes from an adult who received the AZD1222 COVID-19 vaccine.

The chain combines TRBV7-9 with TRBJ2-1; the D gene is possibly TRBD1 (6 bases). Germline CDR1 is SEHNR and CDR2 is FQNEAQ (reference sequence). Trimming left V 1 base short and J 13 bases short, with 11 bases between. CDR3 size: 12 residues. CDR3 region: CASSLGDKYQFF. CDR3 nucleotide sequence: TGTGCCAGCAGCTTAGGGGACAAGTACCAGTTCTTC.

The chain is built from TRBV18 and TRBJ2-7; possibly TRBD2 for D (5 bases). V was cut by 4 bases and J by 0 bases, with 19 bases left in between. Germline V gene lookup returns CDR1 KGHSH and CDR2 LQKENI. CDR3 length: 17 residues. The CDR3 reads CASSLIRASGSSYEQYF. The CDR3 nucleotides are TGTGCCAGCTCACTCATACGAGCGAGCGGAAGCTCCTACGAGCAGTACTTC. Supplemented by reference TRBV18 and TRBJ2-7, the full variable domain reads NAGVMQNPRHLVRRRGQEARLRCSPMKGHSHVYWYRQLPEEGLKFMVYLQKENIIDESGMPKERFSAEFPKEGPSILRIQQVVRGDSAAYFCASSLIRASGSSYEQYFGPGTRLTVT.

In this sample, this clone turned up once. The gene calls are TRBV11-2 and TRBJ2-1, with TRBD2 identical over 11 bases. V was pared by 6 bases and J by 9 bases, with 13 bases of the junction left unmatched. This CDR3 contains 16 residues. Germline V CDR1 and CDR2: SGHAT, FQNNGV. CDR3 nucleotides: TGTGCCAGCAGAAGACTCTCACTAGCGGGAGAGGGTGAGCAGTTCTTC. This gives the protein CASRRLSLAGEGEQFF.

V is TRBV6-5 and J is TRBJ2-1; 9 bases match TRBD1. CDR3 size: 14 residues. With 6 bases clipped from V and 7 bases from J, the junction kept 7 bases outside the gene matches. Germline lookup yields CDR1 MNHEY and CDR2 SVGAGI. CDR3: CASRDRGGGNEQFF. The CDR3 DNA sequence: TGTGCCAGCAGGGACAGGGGTGGTGGGAATGAGCAGTTCTTC.

The CDR3, as DNA: TGTGCCTGGAGTGGCGGGAGTACGCAGTATTTT. Translated: CAWSGGSTQYF. The V and J genes are TRBV30 and TRBJ2-3; 7 bases fit TRBD2. Losses at the gene ends were 1 base for V and 8 bases for J; bases not matched to a gene: 0. Germline V CDR1 and CDR2: GTSNPN, SVGIG (reference sequence). The CDR3 totals 11 residues.

This chain links TRBV6-2 or TRBV6-3 with TRBJ1-5; D is unresolved. The length of the CDR3 is 13 residues. CDR1 and CDR2 (germline): MNHEY, SVGEGT. V was shortened by 6 bases and J by 7 bases, with 13 bases between the two germline ends. The CDR3 protein is CASSIEGRQPQHF. CDR3 nucleotide sequence: TGTGCCAGCAGCATAGAAGGAAGGCAGCCCCAGCATTTT.

The V call is TRBV5-6, the J call TRBJ1-3; 8 bases line up with TRBD1. Germline assignment: CDR1 SGHDT and CDR2 YYEEEE. The V and J ends lost 1 base and 0 bases, in that order; junction bases with no gene match: 9. The CDR3 sequence is 18 residues long. The chain's CDR3 is CASSLNKRTGSSGNTIYF. CDR3 DNA sequence: TGTGCCAGCAGCTTGAATAAGCGGACAGGGAGCTCTGGAAACACCATATATTTT.

This sequence joins TRBV29-1 and TRBJ2-7; D is ambiguous. The CDR3 runs to 13 residues. V was shortened by 3 bases and J by 3 bases, with 12 bases between the two germline ends. The V gene's germline CDR1 is SQVTM and CDR2 ANQGSEA. CDR3 sequence (DNA): TGCAGCGTTGACCCGACGGGCAACTACGAGCAGTACTTC. Encoded protein: CSVDPTGNYEQYF.

The chain has TRBV9 and TRBJ2-3; possibly TRBD1 or TRBD2 for D (6 bases each). With 4 bases removed from V and 2 bases from J, the gap between germline ends came to 17 bases. The CDR3 spans 16 residues. CDR1 is SGDLS, CDR2 YYNGEE, per germline. For the CDR3, the DNA is TGTGCCAGCAGCTCGGGGGCCACCCTTTACACAGATACGCAGTATTTT. It yields the protein CASSSGATLYTDTQYF.

The chain combines TRBV2 with TRBJ1-1; weak D call: TRBD1 (5 bases). Germline CDR1 reads SNHLY; CDR2 reads FYNNEI. The CDR3 length is 12 residues. Trimming shortened V by 7 bases and J by 3 bases, and 9 bases separated the two germline ends. Here the CDR3 reads CASTTTDTEAFF. DNA for the CDR3: TGTGCCAGCACTACGACAGACACTGAAGCTTTCTTT.

The genes are TRBV12-3 or TRBV12-4 and TRBJ2-2; D gene ambiguous. V shed 0 bases and J shed 3 bases, with 2 bases lying between them. There are 13 residues in the CDR3. The CDR3 spells CASSLADTGELFF. For the CDR3, the DNA is TGTGCCAGCAGTTTAGCTGACACCGGGGAGCTGTTTTTT.

The rearrangement links TRBV24-1 to TRBJ2-5; D not resolved. Looked up from germline, CDR1 is KGHDR and CDR2 is SFDVKD. CDR3 length: 14 residues. V shed 3 bases and J shed 1 base, with 8 bases lying between them. CDR3 bases: TGTGCCACCAGTGATGGGAATGGCCAAGAGACCCAGTACTTC. Its translation is CATSDGNGQETQYF.

This clone was picked up one time. The CDR3 bases are TGTGCCAGCAGTGAAGTTAGACTTGACCCACGTGAAGCTTTCTTT. Translating it yields CASSEVRLDPREAFF. V and J are TRBV6-1 and TRBJ1-1; no clear D gene. The CDR3 has 15 residues. The germline V gene has CDR1 MNHNS and CDR2 SASEGT. The ends were cut back, 1 base at V and 7 bases at J, with 16 bases in the middle.